This T cell receptor (beta chain) is from a study of blood T cell repertoires in COVID-19. In the study overall: Material from acute and convalescent COVID-19 was sourced from the United States, Italy and Spain. T cells, B-cell-depleted T cells, or PBMCs supplied cDNA or gDNA.

Original handling: From reference gene primer amplification, estimates of nucleated cell counts were derived. The data were produced by immunoSEQ multiplex PCR, yet TCRdb's version contains in-frame clones alone and is incomplete. The DNA was the basis for D and trimming; V, J and clone size are from that table. The sample includes roughly 150,000 clones, around 89% of them seen just once. J was trimmed by 2 bases and V by 4 bases; bases with no gene match: 3. Germline V gene sequence: CDR1 SGDLS, CDR2 YYNGEE. The CDR3 has 15 amino acids. The receptor comes from a woman aged 55-70 years with active COVID-19. Sequenced sample: peripheral blood. The chain is built from TRBV9 and TRBJ2-6; 7 positions agree with TRBD2. This CDR3 reads CASSREGAGANVLTF. CDR3 in DNA: TGTGCCAGCAGCAGGGAGGGAGCTGGGGCCAACGTCCTGACTTTC. The variable domain in full, with the rest retrieved from reference TRBV9 and TRBJ2-6, is DSGVTQTPKHLITATGQRVTLRCSPRSGDLSVYWYQQSLDQGLQFLIQYYNGEERAKGNILERFSAQQFPDLHSELNLSSLELGDSALYFCASSREGAGANVLTFGAGSRLTVL.